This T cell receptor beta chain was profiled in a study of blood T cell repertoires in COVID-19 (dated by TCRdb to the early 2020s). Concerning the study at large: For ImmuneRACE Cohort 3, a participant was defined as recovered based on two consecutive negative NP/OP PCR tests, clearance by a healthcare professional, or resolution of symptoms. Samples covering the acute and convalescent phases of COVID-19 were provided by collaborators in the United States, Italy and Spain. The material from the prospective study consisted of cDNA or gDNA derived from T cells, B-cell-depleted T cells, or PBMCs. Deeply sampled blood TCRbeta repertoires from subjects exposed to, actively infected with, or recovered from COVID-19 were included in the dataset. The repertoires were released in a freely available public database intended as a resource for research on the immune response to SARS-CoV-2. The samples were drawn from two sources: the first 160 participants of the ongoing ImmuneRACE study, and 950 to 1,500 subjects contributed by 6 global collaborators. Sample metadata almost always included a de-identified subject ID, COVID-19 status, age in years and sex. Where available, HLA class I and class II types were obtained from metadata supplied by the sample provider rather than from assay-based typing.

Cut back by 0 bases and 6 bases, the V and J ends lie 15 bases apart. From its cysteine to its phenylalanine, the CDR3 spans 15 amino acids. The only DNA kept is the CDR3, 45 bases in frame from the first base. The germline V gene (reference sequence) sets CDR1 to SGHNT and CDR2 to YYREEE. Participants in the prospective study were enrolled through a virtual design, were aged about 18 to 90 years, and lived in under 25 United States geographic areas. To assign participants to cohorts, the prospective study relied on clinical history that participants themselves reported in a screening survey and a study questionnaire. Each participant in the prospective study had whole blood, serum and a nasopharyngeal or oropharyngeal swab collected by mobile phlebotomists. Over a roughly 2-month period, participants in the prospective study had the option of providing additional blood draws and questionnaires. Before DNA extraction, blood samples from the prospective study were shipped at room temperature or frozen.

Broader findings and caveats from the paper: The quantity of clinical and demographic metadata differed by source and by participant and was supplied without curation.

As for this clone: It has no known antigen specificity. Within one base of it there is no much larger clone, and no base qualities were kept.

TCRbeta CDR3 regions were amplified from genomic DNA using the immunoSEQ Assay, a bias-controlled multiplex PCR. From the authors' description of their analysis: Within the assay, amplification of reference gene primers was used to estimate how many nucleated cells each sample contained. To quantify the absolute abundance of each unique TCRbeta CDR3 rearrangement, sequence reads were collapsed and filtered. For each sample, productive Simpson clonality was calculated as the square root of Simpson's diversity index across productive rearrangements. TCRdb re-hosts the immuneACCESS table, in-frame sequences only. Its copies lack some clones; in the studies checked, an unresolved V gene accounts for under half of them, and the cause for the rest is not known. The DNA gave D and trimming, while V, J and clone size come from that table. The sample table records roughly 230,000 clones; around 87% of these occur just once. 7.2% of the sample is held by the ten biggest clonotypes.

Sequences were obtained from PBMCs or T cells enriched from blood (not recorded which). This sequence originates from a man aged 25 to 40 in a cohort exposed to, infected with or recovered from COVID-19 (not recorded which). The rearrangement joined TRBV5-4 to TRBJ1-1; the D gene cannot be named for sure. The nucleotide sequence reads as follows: TGTGCCAGCAGCTTGGCGGGTCAAATATCTTCTGAAGCTTTCTTT. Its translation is CASSLAGQISSEAFF.